This T cell receptor beta chain was sequenced for a study of blood T cell repertoires in COVID-19. Overall study context: Specimens from acute and convalescent COVID-19 originated in the United States, Italy and Spain.

Sequenced by immunoSEQ multiplex PCR; TCRdb stores in-frame clones only, minus some. The sample has about 190,000 clones; 84% are singletons. Participants came from 20 to 25 US areas, aged roughly 18 to 90 years. Participants' own reports of clinical history determined their cohort assignment. Cohort 3 recovered donors had two negative PCRs, clearance, or symptom resolution. Sequenced: PBMCs or T cells enriched from blood (not recorded which). The source is a woman younger than 45 who had recovered from COVID-19.

This chain's CDR3 is CASTRQGTNYGYTF. CDR3 coding DNA: TGTGCCAGTACCCGACAGGGGACTAACTATGGCTACACCTTC. The chain combines TRBV19 with TRBJ1-2, with 8 bases identical to TRBD1. The CDR3 contains 14 residues. Germline-derived CDR1 and CDR2 are LNHDA and SQIVND (reference sequence). Trimming cost V 7 bases and J 0 bases; bases outside gene matches: 4. Drawing the rest from reference TRBV19 and TRBJ1-2, the complete variable domain is DGGITQSPKYLFRKEGQNVTLSCEQNLNHDAMYWYRQDPGQGLRLIYYSQIVNDFQKGDIAEGYSVSREKKESFPLTVTSAQKNPTAFYLCASTRQGTNYGYTFGSGTRLTVV.